This entry features one T cell receptor (beta chain) sequence. This clonotype was observed at least ten times. The specificity of this receptor is unknown. Per-nucleotide qualities are absent, and no much larger clonotype sits a single base away. Every patient had bone marrow sampled at the time of active disease. Ficoll-Hypaque density gradient centrifugation was used to isolate the bone marrow mononuclear cells. Myeloma plasma cells were removed and CD138-negative cells were collected by negative selection after labeling with CD138 magnetic microbeads on a MACS separator. Purity of the isolated cells was checked by flow cytometry on an Attune NxT using CD138 antibodies. TRIzol reagent was used to extract total RNA, which was then quantified with a NanoDrop spectrophotometer. Paired RNA-seq and IR-seq were performed on each patient's CD138-negative bone marrow sample. TCR libraries were constructed from approximately 360 ng RNA using the Immunoverse kit, and molecular barcoded adaptors covering alpha/delta and beta/gamma chains were employed. TCR library preparation used the same RNA that went into transcriptome sequencing. Sequencing of TCR libraries was carried out on an Illumina HiSeq 4000 with 2 x 150 cycles. The study's processing was this. With MiXCR, TCR reads were aligned to human V, D, J and C references and assembled into CDR3 clonotypes, with quality filtering and error correction included. Clonotype counts and gene usage diversity were analyzed with the tcR package in R. Raw mapping reads were checked after the RNA-seq reads had been mapped by STAR aligner version 2.5.3a onto the human GRCh37 genome. To test how sequencing depth affects detected clonotypes, IR-seq fastq files were randomly downsampled with Seqtk 1.3. TCRdb passed the public sequencing reads through fastp at Q25 and MiXCR, retaining productive beta sequences. Every CDR3 protein is listed once, alongside the most common genes and DNA of its rows. The V and J calls and clone size come from TCRdb's table, not from the authors' own analysis. For this sample the table gives some 38,000 distinct CDR3 sequences, of which roughly an eighth were detected only once. The biggest ten clones account for 5.5% to 7% of the sample.

The data were taken from a study of read filtering for tumor transcriptome and immune sequencing (dated by TCRdb to the early 2020s). General notes on the study: The cohort consisted of some 16 male and roughly 15 female patients, with a mean age of about 70 years and an age range of roughly 45 to 85. Using the same bone marrow samples, the study compared TCR repertoires obtained by targeted immune repertoire sequencing with those obtained by bulk whole-transcriptome sequencing. Whole-transcriptome libraries were prepared with the TruSeq RNA Access Library Prep Kit after DNase treatment. TCR-region mapped reads per sample ranged from about 4 to 10.27 million with IR-seq versus only about 80 to 1,300 with RNA-seq. One main goal was a read-filtering strategy for immune repertoire data, in particular deciding whether clonotypes backed by only one read should be removed. Under revised international staging, 8 patients fell into R-ISS I, 15 to 20 into R-ISS II and roughly 7 into R-ISS III.

The CDR3 contains 14 residues, cysteine and phenylalanine counted. Only CDR3 DNA remains: 42 bases, in frame from the first base. As encoded in the germline V gene, CDR1 is KGHSH while CDR2 is LQKENI. The V end loses 0 bases and the J end loses 6 bases, and a stretch of 10 bases separates them. The investigation overall reported the following: IR-seq captured clonotypes at much higher depth and more reliably than RNA-seq, and smaller IR-seq throughput sufficed to identify most shared clonotypes. Single-read clonotypes made up 80% to 90% of clonotypes but only 3% to 4.5% of total reads in IR-seq, compared with about 69% of clonotypes and around 41% of reads in RNA-seq. The sorted CD138-negative fraction was a mixed bone marrow immune population, not purified T cells. The correlation between IR-seq and RNA-seq shared clonotype proportions was increased by removal of single-read clonotypes.

What was sequenced was a population of CD138-negative cells sorted from bone marrow. The cell subset or site label for this specimen denotes: bone marrow mononuclear cells depleted of CD138+ plasma/myeloma cells by negative magnetic selection. The sequence came from a donor at least 40 years old with multiple myeloma. This receptor chain uses TRBV18 and TRBJ2-3; the D gene assignment is ambiguous. The sequence in DNA is TGTGCCAGCTCACCACCATCTCTCGCGGATACGCAGTATTTT. This gives the protein CASSPPSLADTQYF.